This TCR beta chain is from a study of blood T cell repertoires in COVID-19. Study summary: T cells, B-cell-depleted T cells, or PBMCs provided the cDNA or gDNA that served as material.

Repertoires were generated with immunoSEQ multiplex PCR, while TCRdb's copy carries only in-frame clones and drops some. The table records around 190,000 clones, around 90% of them present only once. Between the trimmed V and J ends, which lost 6 bases and 2 bases, there was a span of 7 bases. Germline values: CDR1 MNHEY, CDR2 SVGAGI. The CDR3 sequence is 13 residues long. The TCR was taken from a man between 18 and 29 years old with acute COVID-19. The sample taken for sequencing was PBMCs or T cells enriched from blood (not recorded which). The genes are TRBV6-5 and TRBJ2-2; D is undetermined. In DNA, the CDR3 is TGTGCCAGCAGCCCAACTAACACCGGGGAGCTGTTTTTT. This codes for CASSPTNTGELFF.